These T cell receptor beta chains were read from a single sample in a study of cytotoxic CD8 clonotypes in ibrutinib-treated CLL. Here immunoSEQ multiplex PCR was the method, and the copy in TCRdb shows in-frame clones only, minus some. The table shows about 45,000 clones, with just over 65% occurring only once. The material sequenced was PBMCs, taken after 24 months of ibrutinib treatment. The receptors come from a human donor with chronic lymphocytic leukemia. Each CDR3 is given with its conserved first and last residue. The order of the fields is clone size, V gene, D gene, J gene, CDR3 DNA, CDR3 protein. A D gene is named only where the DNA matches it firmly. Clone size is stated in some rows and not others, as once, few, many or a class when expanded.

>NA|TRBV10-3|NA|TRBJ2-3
TGTGCCATCAGTGACACAGATACGCAGTATTTT
CAISDTDTQYF
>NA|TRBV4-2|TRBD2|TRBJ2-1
TGTGCCAGCAGCCCGAGACTAGCGGGGGAGAGGGAGCAGTTCTTC
CASSPRLAGEREQFF
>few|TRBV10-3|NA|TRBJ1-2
TGTGCCATCAGCGAACAGGCGCTCCTCTATGGCTACACCTTC
CAISEQALLYGYTF
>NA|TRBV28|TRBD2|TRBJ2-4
TGTGCCAGCAGCCGTACCGTAGCGGGAGGACTAAACATTCAGTACTTC
CASSRTVAGGLNIQYF
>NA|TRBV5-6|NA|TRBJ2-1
TGTGCCAGCAGCTCCCCCCTTGCTAGCTCCTACAATGAGCAGTTCTTC
CASSSPLASSYNEQFF
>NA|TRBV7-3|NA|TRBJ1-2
TGTGCCAGCAGCCCGGACGGTAACTATGGCTACACCTTC
CASSPDGNYGYTF
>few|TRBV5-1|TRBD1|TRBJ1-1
TGCGCCAGCAGCTTGCAGGGGGCGAACACTGAAGCTTTCTTT
CASSLQGANTEAFF
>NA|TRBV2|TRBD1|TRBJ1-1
TGTGCCAGCAGTGAAGCGCTTCGGACAGGGGGCACTGAAGCTTTCTTT
CASSEALRTGGTEAFF
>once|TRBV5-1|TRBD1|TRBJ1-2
TGCGCCAGCAGCTTTCCGGGACAGGAAAACTATGGCTACACCTTC
CASSFPGQENYGYTF
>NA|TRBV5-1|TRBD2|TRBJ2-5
TGCGCCAGCAGCTTGGGAGCCGGGACTAGCGGAGAGACCCAGTACTTC
CASSLGAGTSGETQYF
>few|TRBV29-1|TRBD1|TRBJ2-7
TGCAGCGTTGCAGACAGGGGCTACGAGCAGTACTTC
CSVADRGYEQYF
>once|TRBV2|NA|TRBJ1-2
TGTGCCAGCAGTGAAAGGTGGGGGGGACTGAATGGCTACACCTTC
CASSERWGGLNGYTF
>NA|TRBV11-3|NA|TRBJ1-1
TGTGCCAGAAATCCCGACTTGACCCAGGTAAACCTGAACACTGAAGCTTTCTTT
CARNPDLTQVNLNTEAFF
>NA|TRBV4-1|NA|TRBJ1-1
TGCGCCAGCAGCCAAGGGCCAGGGGCATGGTCACACACTGAAGCTTTCTTT
CASSQGPGAWSHTEAFF
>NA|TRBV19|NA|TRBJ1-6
TGTGCCAGTAGTATAAACTATAATTCACCCCTCCACTTT
CASSINYNSPLHF
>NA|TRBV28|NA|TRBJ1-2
TGTGCCGCAGTAGAGTCGGGCTATGGCTACACCTTC
CAAVESGYGYTF
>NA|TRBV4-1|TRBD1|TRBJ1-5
TGCGCCAGCAGCCAAGGGGACAGGGATAGTCAGCCCCAGCATTTT
CASSQGDRDSQPQHF
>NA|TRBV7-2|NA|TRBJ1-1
TGTGCCAGCAGCCTTTCCGACGGGCACACTGAAGCTTTCTTT
CASSLSDGHTEAFF
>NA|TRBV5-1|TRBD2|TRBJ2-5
TGCGCCAGCAGCCTGATAGCGGGGTCTGAGACCCAGTACTTC
CASSLIAGSETQYF
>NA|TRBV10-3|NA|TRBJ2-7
TGTGCCATCAGTGAGTGGGATTACGAGCAGTACTTC
CAISEWDYEQYF